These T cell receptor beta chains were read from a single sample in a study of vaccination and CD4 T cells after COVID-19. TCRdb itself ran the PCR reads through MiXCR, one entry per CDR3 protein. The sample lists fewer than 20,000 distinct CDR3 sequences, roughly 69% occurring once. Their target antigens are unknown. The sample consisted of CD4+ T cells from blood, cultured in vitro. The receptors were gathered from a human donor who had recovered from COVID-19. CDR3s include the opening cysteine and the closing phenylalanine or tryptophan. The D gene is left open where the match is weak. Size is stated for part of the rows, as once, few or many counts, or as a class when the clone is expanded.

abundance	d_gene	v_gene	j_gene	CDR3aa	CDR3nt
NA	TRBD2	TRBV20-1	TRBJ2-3	CSATSGREDTQYF	TGCAGTGCTACCAGCGGGAGGGAAGATACGCAGTATTTT
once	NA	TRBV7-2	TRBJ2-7	CASSFRSGFGSYEQYF	TGTGCCAGCAGCTTTCGAAGCGGGTTCGGCTCCTACGAGCAGTACTTC
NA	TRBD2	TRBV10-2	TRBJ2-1	CASSNWGGGEYNEQFF	TGCGCCAGCAGCAACTGGGGGGGGGGAGAATACAATGAGCAGTTCTTC
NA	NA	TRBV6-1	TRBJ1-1	CASSVSSGTANTEAFF	TGTGCCAGCAGTGTATCTTCCGGGACCGCGAACACTGAAGCTTTCTTT
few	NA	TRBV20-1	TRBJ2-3	CSARVTGTAQYF	TGCAGTGCTAGAGTGACAGGTACTGCGCAGTATTTT
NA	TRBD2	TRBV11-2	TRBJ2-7	CASSLARGRLAGVYEQYF	TGTGCCAGCAGCTTAGCCCGGGGTCGACTAGCGGGAGTCTACGAGCAGTACTTC
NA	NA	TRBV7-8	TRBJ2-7	CASSSGDRGVYEQYF	TGTGCCAGCAGCTCGGGTGATCGTGGCGTTTACGAGCAGTACTTC
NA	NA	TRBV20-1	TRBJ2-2	CSAPLWANTGELFF	TGCAGTGCCCCGTTGTGGGCGAACACCGGGGAGCTGTTTTTT
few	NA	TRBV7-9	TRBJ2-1	CASSFFNFTRGSYNEQFF	TGTGCCAGCAGCTTTTTCAACTTCACGAGGGGCTCCTACAATGAGCAGTTCTTC
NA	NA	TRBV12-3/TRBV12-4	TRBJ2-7	CASSLEGYEQYF	TGTGCCAGCAGTTTAGAGGGTTACGAGCAGTACTTC
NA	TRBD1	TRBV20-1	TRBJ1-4	CSARGHGTGVSTNEKLFF	TGCAGTGCTAGAGGCCACGGGACAGGGGTATCAACTAATGAAAAACTGTTTTTT
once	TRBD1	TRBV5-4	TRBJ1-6	CASSLRDRNSPLHF	TGTGCCAGCAGCTTGAGGGACAGGAATTCACCCCTCCACTTT
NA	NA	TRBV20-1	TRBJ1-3	CSAHYGNTIYF	TGCAGTGCTCACTACGGAAACACCATATATTTT
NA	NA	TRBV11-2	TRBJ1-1	CASSPLTNTEAFF	TGTGCCAGCAGCCCCCTAACGAACACTGAAGCTTTCTTT
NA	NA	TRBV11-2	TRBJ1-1	CASSFYGRNTEAFF	TGTGCCAGCAGCTTCTACGGTAGGAACACTGAAGCTTTCTTT
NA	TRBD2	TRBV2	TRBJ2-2	CASRISGKNTGELFF	TGTGCCAGCAGAATTAGCGGGAAGAACACCGGGGAGCTGTTTTTT
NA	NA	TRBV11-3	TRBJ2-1	CASTFRGIGYNEQFF	TGTGCCAGCACCTTCAGGGGTATAGGCTACAATGAGCAGTTCTTC
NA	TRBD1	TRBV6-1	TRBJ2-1	CASRQTTGTQFF	TGTGCCAGCCGACAAACGACAGGGACGCAGTTCTTC
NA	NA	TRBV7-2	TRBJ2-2	CASSPIRDTGELFF	TGTGCCAGCAGCCCGATTAGAGACACCGGGGAGCTGTTTTTT
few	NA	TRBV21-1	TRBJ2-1	CASSRGRGHEQFF	TGTGCCAGCAGCAGGGGTAGGGGCCATGAGCAGTTCTTC
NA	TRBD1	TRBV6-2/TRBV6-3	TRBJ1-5	CASSYGTGMGNQPQHF	TGTGCCAGCAGTTACGGGACAGGGATGGGCAATCAGCCCCAGCATTTT
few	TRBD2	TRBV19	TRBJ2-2	CASTGGRSSTGELFF	TGTGCCAGTACGGGGGGGCGCTCGTCGACCGGGGAGCTGTTTTTT
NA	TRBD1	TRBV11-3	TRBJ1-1	CASSFSGQGNTEAFF	TGTGCCAGCAGCTTCTCGGGACAGGGGAACACTGAAGCTTTCTTT
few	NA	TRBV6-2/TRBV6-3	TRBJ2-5	CATSDAGKETQYF	TGTGCCACCTCGGACGCCGGCAAAGAGACCCAGTACTTC
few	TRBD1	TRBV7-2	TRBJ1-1	CASSPSRGRDREAEAFF	TGTGCCAGCAGCCCCTCCAGAGGGCGGGACAGAGAAGCTGAAGCTTTCTTT
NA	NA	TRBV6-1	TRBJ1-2	CASSEVLTNYGYTF	TGTGCCAGCAGTGAAGTACTAACTAACTATGGCTACACCTTC
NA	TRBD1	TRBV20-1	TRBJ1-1	CSVRDRVSNTEAFF	TGCAGTGTCCGGGACAGGGTTTCGAACACTGAAGCTTTCTTT
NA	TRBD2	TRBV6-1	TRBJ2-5	CASRTLAGRGETQYF	TGTGCCAGCAGGACCCTAGCGGGGCGAGGGGAGACCCAGTACTTC
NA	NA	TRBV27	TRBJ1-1	CASSFAWGTEAFF	TGTGCCAGCAGTTTTGCATGGGGGACTGAAGCTTTCTTT
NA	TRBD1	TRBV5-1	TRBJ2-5	CASSFSQGASGETQYF	TGCGCCAGCAGCTTCTCCCAGGGGGCTTCTGGTGAGACCCAGTACTTC
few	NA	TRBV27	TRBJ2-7	CASSFRVGSYEQYF	TGTGCCAGCAGTTTCCGTGTCGGCTCCTACGAGCAGTACTTC
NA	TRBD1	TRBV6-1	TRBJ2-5	CASRQGARETQYF	TGTGCCAGCAGGCAGGGGGCGAGAGAGACCCAGTACTTC